Shown below are 30 T cell receptor beta chains from a single sample sequenced in a study of shared clonotypes between healthy human individuals. The repertoire was sequenced with immunoSEQ multiplex PCR; TCRdb's copy has only in-frame clones and lacks some. The sample holds about 980,000 clones, about three quarters seen once. The sample taken for sequencing was memory CD4+ T cells sorted from blood. The subset: CD45RA-negative fraction. The receptors shown here come from a man aged 18 to 29 in good health.

The rearrangement links TRBV7-8 to TRBJ2-7; D not resolved. CDR1 SGHVS and CDR2 FQNEAQ come from the germline V gene. The CDR3 runs 13 residues. Trimming took 2 bases from V and 1 from J, leaving 6 bases between them. CDR3 nucleotide sequence: TGTGCCAGCAGCTTATCCGAATCCTACGAGCAGTACTTC. This encodes CASSLSESYEQYF. Variable domain in full (rest from reference TRBV7-8 and TRBJ2-7): GAGVSQSPRYKVAKRGQDVALRCDPISGHVSLFWYQQALGQGPEFLTYFQNEAQLDKSGLPSDRFFAERPEGSVSTLKIQRTQQEDSAVYLCASSLSESYEQYFGPGTRLTVT.

The CDR3 protein is CASSEAGLIAGGYYNEQFF. The CDR3 region has the DNA TGTGCCAGCAGTGAAGCTGGTCTCATAGCGGGGGGGTACTACAATGAGCAGTTCTTC. The chain recombines TRBV6-1 with TRBJ2-1; 11 positions agree with TRBD2. The CDR3 consists of 19 residues. Trimming removed 0 bases from V and 3 bases from J; junction bases left unmatched: 10. Germline CDR1 is MNHNS and CDR2 is SASEGT.

J is TRBJ2-7 and V is TRBV18; 13 nucleotides line up with TRBD2. Germline V gene data show CDR1 as KGHSH and CDR2 as LQKENI. V dropped 5 bases and J dropped 4; count of bases not matched to a gene: 2. The length of the CDR3 is 14 residues. The CDR3 here is CASSGLAGEYEQYF. The CDR3 coding sequence is TGTGCCAGCTCAGGACTAGCGGGAGAGTACGAGCAGTACTTC.

This clone turned up a few times. The gene calls are TRBV4-2 and TRBJ1-1, with unresolved D. The CDR3 totals 15 residues. The germline gives CDR1 LGHNA, CDR2 YNFKEQ. Trimming took 4 bases from V and 5 from J, leaving 17 bases between them. The CDR3 region is CASSRDKVSGTEAFF. DNA of the CDR3: TGTGCCAGCAGCCGGGATAAGGTGAGTGGGACTGAAGCTTTCTTT.

The chain recombines TRBV30 with TRBJ1-2, with TRBD1 as a possible D gene (5 bases). Trimming stripped 0 bases from V and 0 bases from J, with 11 bases between. Germline loops: CDR1 GTSNPN, CDR2 SVGIG (reference sequence). This CDR3 has 15 amino acids. The CDR3 DNA follows: TGTGCCTGGAGTGTAGGCAGGGCCCCTAACTATGGCTACACCTTC. It translates to CAWSVGRAPNYGYTF.

The CDR3 loop reads CASSVTRVETQYF. The CDR3 bases are TGTGCCAGCAGTGTAACTCGGGTGGAGACCCAGTACTTC. The chain carries TRBV2 and TRBJ2-5; D is undetermined. The CDR3 runs to 13 residues. Per the germline V gene, CDR1 is SNHLY and CDR2 is FYNNEI. The germline V and J ends were trimmed by 4 bases and 5 bases, with 11 bases remaining between them.

The chain links TRBV6-6 to TRBJ1-3, with unresolved D. The CDR3 totals 14 residues. Germline V gene lookup returns CDR1 MNHNY and CDR2 SVGAGI (reference sequence). Trimming cost V 5 bases and J 1 base, with 9 bases left between them. The CDR3 reads CASSPAASGNTIYF. CDR3 in DNA: TGTGCCAGCAGTCCGGCTGCGTCTGGAAACACCATATATTTT.

This chain links TRBV27 with TRBJ1-2; D is uncertain. The CDR3 runs to 14 residues. Trimming left V 5 bases short and J 4 bases short, with 14 bases between. CDR1 is MNHEY and CDR2 is SMNVEV in the germline V gene (reference sequence). CDR3 nucleotide sequence: TGTGCCAGCAGTCCCCGGCAGACCCCCTATGGCTACACCTTC. As protein: CASSPRQTPYGYTF.

The gene calls are TRBV14 and TRBJ2-3; 7 bases are shared with TRBD1. The V gene end was trimmed by 1 base and the J gene end by 0 bases; junction bases not matched to a gene: 10. The CDR3 is 18 residues long. Germline assignment: CDR1 SGHDN and CDR2 FVKESK. The chain's CDR3 is CASSQGLGRGPSTDTQYF. CDR3 DNA: TGTGCCAGCAGCCAAGGCCTCGGTAGGGGGCCTAGCACAGATACGCAGTATTTT.

The CDR3 is CASSTSGVTDTQYF. The DNA for the CDR3 is TGCGCCAGCAGCACTTCCGGGGTGACAGATACGCAGTATTTT. The rearrangement uses TRBV5-1 and TRBJ2-3, with D maybe TRBD2 (5 bases). The CDR3 contains 14 residues. Trimming pared 4 bases from V and 3 bases from J, leaving 12 bases between. CDR1 SGHRS and CDR2 YFSETQ come from the germline V gene.

This clone was observed a handful of times. Other DNA sequences within the sample encode an identical CDR3. This chain connects TRBV11-2 to TRBJ1-5, with a tentative D call TRBD1 (6 bases). CDR1 and CDR2 from the germline V gene are SGHAT and FQNNGV. V was cut by 0 bases and J by 5 bases, with 11 bases left in between. This CDR3 comprises 15 residues. CDR3 nucleotides: TGTGCCAGCAGCTTAGATGGGGGCCGGGATCAGCCCCAGCATTTT. It yields the protein CASSLDGGRDQPQHF. Using reference TRBV11-2 and TRBJ1-5 for the parts outside the CDR3, the full variable domain is EAGVAQSPRYKIIEKRQSVAFWCNPISGHATLYWYQQILGQGPKLLIQFQNNGVVDDSQLPKDRFSAERLKGVDSTLKIQPAKLEDSAVYLCASSLDGGRDQPQHFGDGTRLSIL.

The rearrangement joins TRBV18 to TRBJ2-7; 7 nucleotides agree with TRBD1. This CDR3 region has 16 residues. Germline V gene sequence: CDR1 KGHSH, CDR2 LQKENI. V shed 5 bases, J shed 0 bases, and the junction held 10 bases outside the gene matches. The chain's CDR3 is CASSAGPGQTSYEQYF. The CDR3 bases are TGTGCCAGCTCAGCCGGACCGGGACAGACCTCCTACGAGCAGTACTTC. Complete variable domain (other parts from reference TRBV18 and TRBJ2-7): NAGVMQNPRHLVRRRGQEARLRCSPMKGHSHVYWYRQLPEEGLKFMVYLQKENIIDESGMPKERFSAEFPKEGPSILRIQQVVRGDSAAYFCASSAGPGQTSYEQYFGPGTRLTVT.

Only a few counts were recorded for this clone. The rearrangement uses TRBV29-1 and TRBJ2-2, with D possibly matching TRBD2 (7 bases). Trimming removed 3 bases at V and 2 bases at J, with 10 bases between. This CDR3 is 14 amino acids long. The germline gives CDR1 SQVTM, CDR2 ANQGSEA. The CDR3 DNA reads TGCAGCGTTGACGGGGGGCGTAACACCGGGGAGCTGTTTTTT. This codes for CSVDGGRNTGELFF.

There are many counts of this clone. The chain uses TRBV19 and TRBJ1-4, with a weak D call TRBD1 (5 bases). Germline V lookup: CDR1 LNHDA, CDR2 SQIVND (reference sequence). V was trimmed by 9 bases and J by 6 bases, leaving 11 bases between them. The CDR3 sequence is 12 residues long. DNA for the CDR3: TGTGCCAGCCGTGGGGACGATGAAAAACTGTTTTTT. Translated, it gives CASRGDDEKLFF. The variable domain in full, with the rest retrieved from reference TRBV19 and TRBJ1-4, is DGGITQSPKYLFRKEGQNVTLSCEQNLNHDAMYWYRQDPGQGLRLIYYSQIVNDFQKGDIAEGYSVSREKKESFPLTVTSAQKNPTAFYLCASRGDDEKLFFGSGTQLSVL.

This chain connects TRBV6-6 to TRBJ1-5; TRBD1 is a possible D gene (5 bases). The CDR3 extends over 16 amino acids. CDR1 is MNHNY, CDR2 SVGAGI, per germline (reference sequence). Trimming left V 9 bases short and J 1 base short, with 19 bases between. CDR3 sequence: CARAGSSQKSNQPQHF. In DNA, the CDR3 is TGTGCCAGGGCAGGGAGTTCCCAGAAGAGCAATCAGCCCCAGCATTTT.

The chain employs TRBV12-1 and TRBJ2-7. TRBV12-1 is a recognized pseudogene. The CDR3 runs to 12 residues. The chain's CDR3 is CASSFVLTWEYF. Written as DNA, the CDR3 is TGTGCCAGCAGCTTTGTCCTGACCTGGGAGTACTTC.

The V gene is TRBV20-1, the J gene TRBJ2-3; no reliable D call. CDR1 and CDR2 from the germline V gene are DFQATT and SNEGSKA (reference sequence). The CDR3 totals 11 residues. V gave up 6 bases and J gave up 4 bases, with 8 bases separating them. CDR3 amino acids: CSAPRADTQYF. Written as DNA, the CDR3 is TGCAGTGCGCCAAGGGCAGATACGCAGTATTTT.

The J gene is TRBJ1-5, the V gene TRBV4-3, with TRBD1 matching 10 bases. The CDR3 extends over 18 amino acids. The ends lost 0 bases at V and 5 bases at J; junction bases unmatched: 10. Germline CDR1 is LGHNA and CDR2 is YSLEER. CDR3 residues: CASSQDSSGTGAYQPQHF. For the CDR3, the DNA is TGCGCCAGCAGCCAAGATAGTTCCGGGACAGGGGCTTATCAGCCCCAGCATTTT.

Concerning this clone itself: The same CDR3 is also encoded by other DNA sequences in this sample. This sequence joins TRBV30 and TRBJ1-6; D is uncertain. The CDR3 covers 14 residues. Trimming pared 2 bases from V and 8 bases from J, leaving 13 bases between. The germline V gene has CDR1 GTSNPN and CDR2 SVGIG (reference sequence). The CDR3 region is CAWSMRQVDSPLHF. DNA for the CDR3: TGTGCCTGGAGTATGAGACAAGTCGATTCACCCCTCCACTTT.

The CDR3, as DNA: TGTGCCAGCAGTATGACAGGGAAAAGCTTTGAGTACTTC. Amino acid sequence: CASSMTGKSFEYF. The chain uses TRBV5-8 and TRBJ2-7; 7 bases fit TRBD1. This CDR3 contains 13 residues. Per the germline V gene, CDR1 is SGHTS and CDR2 is YDEGEE. Germline trimming cut 5 bases from V and 11 bases from J; bases unmatched to any gene: 13.

There are many counts of this clone. This chain joins TRBV19 and TRBJ2-6, with a weak D call TRBD1 (6 bases). This CDR3 comprises 17 residues. With 3 bases removed from V and 0 bases from J, the gap between germline ends came to 12 bases. The germline gives CDR1 LNHDA, CDR2 SQIVND (reference sequence). The chain's CDR3 is CASSMDSQLSGANVLTF. CDR3 DNA: TGTGCCAGTAGTATGGACAGCCAGCTCTCTGGGGCCAACGTCCTGACTTTC.

This chain connects TRBV7-2 to TRBJ2-5; the D gene is possibly TRBD2 (6 bases). Per the germline V gene, CDR1 is SGHTA and CDR2 is FQGNSA. The V and J ends lost 6 bases and 7 bases respectively, with 21 bases between them. The CDR3 loop spans 15 amino acids. CDR3 coding DNA: TGTGCCAGCAGACCCACGGGGGTCCGAGTTGGGACCCAGTACTTC. It specifies CASRPTGVRVGTQYF.

J is TRBJ1-1 and V is TRBV11-2; D gene uncertain. CDR1 and CDR2 from the germline V gene are SGHAT and FQNNGV. This CDR3 is 15 amino acids long. V was clipped by 5 bases and J by 8 bases, with 21 bases between them. In DNA, the CDR3 is TGTGCCAGCAGCCAACTCGGCCAGACTAAGGCGGAAGCTTTCTTT. Its protein is CASSQLGQTKAEAFF.

V gene TRBV5-8 combines with J gene TRBJ2-1, with D tentatively TRBD2 (6 bases). The germline V and J ends were trimmed by 0 bases and 4 bases, with 8 bases remaining between them. The CDR3 length is 14 residues. Germline V gene sequence: CDR1 SGHTS, CDR2 YDEGEE. CDR3 sequence: CASSLGDFYNEQFF. CDR3 DNA: TGTGCCAGCAGCTTGGGGGACTTTTACAATGAGCAGTTCTTC.

This clone has just a few counts. This chain links TRBV6-5 with TRBJ2-3, with D perhaps TRBD1 or TRBD2 (5 bases each). Germline V lookup: CDR1 MNHEY, CDR2 SVGAGI. This CDR3 spans 15 amino acids. Trimming shortened V by 2 bases and J by 3 bases, and 12 bases separated the two germline ends. The chain's CDR3 is CASSYQRGNTDTQYF. The CDR3 DNA follows: TGTGCCAGCAGTTACCAGAGGGGAAATACAGATACGCAGTATTTT.

CDR3 protein: CASSSGVITDTQYF. DNA for the CDR3: TGTGCCAGCAGCAGCGGGGTGATAACGGATACGCAGTATTTT. The chain carries TRBV11-2 and TRBJ2-3, with 7 bases matching TRBD2. The germline V gene encodes CDR1 SGHAT and CDR2 FQNNGV. This CDR3 has 14 amino acids. Trimming removed 5 bases from V and 6 bases from J; junction bases left unmatched: 8.

The chain recombines TRBV5-1 with TRBJ1-4; weak D call: TRBD1 (6 bases). CDR1 and CDR2 from the germline V gene are SGHRS and YFSETQ. This CDR3 contains 14 residues. Trimming shortened V by 7 bases and J by 3 bases, and 13 bases separated the two germline ends. The CDR3 sequence: CASRGPGPNEKLFF. CDR3 nucleotide sequence: TGCGCCAGCCGGGGGCCGGGACCTAATGAAAAACTGTTTTTT.

The rearrangement joins TRBV5-1 to TRBJ2-4; 7 bases line up with TRBD1. The CDR3 covers 14 residues. From germline, CDR1 is SGHRS and CDR2 YFSETQ. With 0 bases clipped from V and 6 bases from J, the junction kept 3 bases outside the gene matches. CDR3 sequence (DNA): TGCGCCAGCAGCTTGGGGGGACAGCTAAACATTCAGTACTTC. It codes for CASSLGGQLNIQYF.

This clone was counted a few times. The CDR3 region is CASSPRSSGKYEQYF. The DNA of the CDR3 is TGTGCCAGCAGCCCCAGAAGTAGCGGGAAGTACGAGCAGTACTTC. This sequence joins TRBV6-6 and TRBJ2-7, with 8 bases identical to TRBD2. The CDR3 has 15 residues. Germline V gives CDR1 MNHNY, CDR2 SVGAGI (reference sequence). Germline trimming cut 6 bases from V and 4 bases from J; bases unmatched to any gene: 11.

This clone has a single count. This chain links TRBV7-9 with TRBJ2-5, with a weak D call TRBD2 (5 bases). V dropped 5 bases and J dropped 12 bases, with 16 bases sitting between them. Germline V gene data show CDR1 as SEHNR and CDR2 as FQNEAQ (reference sequence). The CDR3 totals 12 residues. DNA of the CDR3: TGTGCCAGCAGCAGCGGACTCTCCTCGAAGTACTTC. This gives the protein CASSSGLSSKYF.